The 13 T cell receptor beta chains in this list originate from one sample, sequenced in a study of cytotoxic CD8 clonotypes in ibrutinib-treated CLL. Only in-frame clones appear in the TCRdb table, and some are missing; sequencing was by immunoSEQ multiplex PCR. The data hold approximately 74,000 clones, with around 80% observed a single time. Sequenced material: PBMCs, taken at disease progression, from a patient treated with ibrutinib. The receptor source for this set is a human donor with chronic lymphocytic leukemia.

This clone was recorded once. The chain uses TRBV5-1 and TRBJ2-1; 9 nucleotides agree with TRBD2. Per the germline V gene, CDR1 is SGHRS and CDR2 is YFSETQ. The V and J ends lost 4 bases and 12 bases, in that order; junction bases with no gene match: 17. The CDR3 length is 16 residues. The CDR3 bases are TGCGCCAGCAGCCCGGTGTGGCTAGCGGGAAGTAAGGCGCAGTTCTTC. It specifies CASSPVWLAGSKAQFF. Complete variable domain (other parts from reference TRBV5-1 and TRBJ2-1): KAGVTQTPRYLIKTRGQQVTLSCSPISGHRSVSWYQQTPGQGLQFLFEYFSETQRNKGNFPGRFSGRQFSNSRSEMNVSTLELGDSALYLCASSPVWLAGSKAQFFGPGTRLTVL.

The chain has TRBV6-1 and TRBJ2-7; 9 nucleotides agree with TRBD1. Germline trimming cut 6 bases from V and 7 bases from J; bases unmatched to any gene: 10. The CDR3 is made up of 14 amino acids. The germline CDR1 and CDR2 sequences are MNHNS and SASEGT. The CDR3 protein is CASSEFHRGLEQYF. The CDR3 DNA reads as TGTGCCAGCAGCGAATTTCACAGGGGGCTTGAGCAGTACTTC.

This clone has a single count. The chain combines TRBV2 with TRBJ2-3; 9 bases line up with TRBD2. This CDR3 comprises 16 residues. Trimming cost V 4 bases and J 2 bases; bases outside gene matches: 7. Per germline, CDR1 SNHLY and CDR2 FYNNEI. The CDR3 coding sequence is TGTGCCAGCAGTGCAAGCGGGGGGCAGGACACAGATACGCAGTATTTT. Its protein product is CASSASGGQDTDTQYF.

The chain joins TRBV28 to TRBJ2-2; no definite D call. CDR1 MDHEN and CDR2 SYDVKM come from the germline V gene. There are 15 residues in the CDR3. Trimming shortened V by 8 bases and J by 0 bases, and 13 bases separated the two germline ends. In nucleotides, the CDR3 is TGTGCCAGCCTCCGGGCGGATACGAACACCGGGGAGCTGTTTTTT. It is translated as CASLRADTNTGELFF.

The chain joins TRBV5-4 to TRBJ2-3; TRBD1 is a possible D gene (8 bases). V was clipped by 4 bases and J by 1 base, with 16 bases between them. Germline V gene lookup returns CDR1 SGHNT and CDR2 YYREEE (reference sequence). The CDR3 loop spans 16 amino acids. This CDR3 is CASSGITGGGTDTQYF. The DNA of the CDR3 is TGTGCCAGCAGCGGAATAACAGGGGGGGGCACAGATACGCAGTATTTT.

This clone occurred once. V gene TRBV6-5 combines with J gene TRBJ2-7; 8 nucleotides line up with TRBD2. The CDR3 spans 14 residues. Trimming cost V 6 bases and J 2 bases; bases outside gene matches: 6. The germline gives CDR1 MNHEY, CDR2 SVGAGI. In nucleotides, the CDR3 is TGTGCCAGCAGCCCTGGACTAGCCACCTACGAGCAGTACTTC. It specifies CASSPGLATYEQYF.

This sequence joins TRBV18 and TRBJ2-7, with 8 bases lining up with TRBD2. This CDR3 has 16 amino acids. Germline CDR1 is KGHSH and CDR2 is LQKENI. V was clipped by 6 bases and J by 0 bases; unmatched bases: 10. In nucleotides, the CDR3 is TGTGCCAGCTCCCGGGAGGGATCGACCCCCTCCTACGAGCAGTACTTC. Protein product: CASSREGSTPSYEQYF.

V and J are TRBV6-1 and TRBJ2-5, with TRBD1 as a possible D gene (6 bases). V lost 10 bases to trimming and J lost 2 bases, with 17 bases between them. Germline V lookup: CDR1 MNHNS, CDR2 SASEGT. The CDR3 consists of 14 residues. CDR3 loop: CAILAGGAQETQYF. CDR3 DNA: TGTGCCATCCTAGCTGGGGGCGCACAAGAGACCCAGTACTTC.

The chain employs TRBV10-2 and TRBJ2-7; D is perhaps TRBD1 (5 bases). V dropped 3 bases and J dropped 4 bases, with 10 bases sitting between them. The CDR3 length is 13 residues. CDR1 and CDR2 from the germline V gene are WSHSY and SAAADI. CDR3 sequence (DNA): TGCGCCAGCAGTGAACAGGTCCGTTACGAGCAGTACTTC. Amino acids: CASSEQVRYEQYF.

The chain employs TRBV7-2 and TRBJ1-2; TRBD1 agrees at 12 bases. J gave up 6 bases and V 5 bases, and 7 bases lay outside the gene matches. Germline CDR1 and CDR2: SGHTA and FQGNSA. The CDR3 loop spans 15 amino acids. In DNA form, the CDR3 reads TGTGCCAGCAGCCATTATGGGACAGGGGGCGATGGCTACACCTTC. Its translation is CASSHYGTGGDGYTF.

The rearrangement uses TRBV28 and TRBJ1-4; no clear D gene. V lost 4 bases to trimming and J lost 0 bases, with 6 bases between them. This CDR3 contains 14 residues. Germline V lookup: CDR1 MDHEN, CDR2 SYDVKM. The CDR3 spells CASSSHATNEKLFF. The DNA of the CDR3 is TGTGCCAGCAGTTCGCATGCAACTAATGAAAAACTGTTTTTT.

The chain combines TRBV7-9 with TRBJ1-4; unclear D gene. The germline V gene encodes CDR1 SEHNR and CDR2 FQNEAQ (reference sequence). The germline V and J ends were trimmed by 5 bases and 5 bases, with 9 bases remaining between them. This CDR3 region has 13 residues. This CDR3 is CASSLDGNEKLFF. Written as DNA, the CDR3 is TGTGCCAGCAGCCTCGACGGAAATGAAAAACTGTTTTTT.

V is TRBV7-7 and J is TRBJ2-5, with TRBD1 matching over 7 bases. The germline V gene has CDR1 SSHAT and CDR2 FNYEAQ (reference sequence). V shed 5 bases and J 6 bases; nucleotides not matched to a gene: 12. The CDR3 has 15 residues. The CDR3 protein is CASSLDGQAIKTQYF. CDR3 nucleotide sequence: TGTGCCAGCAGCCTTGATGGACAGGCTATAAAGACCCAGTACTTC.